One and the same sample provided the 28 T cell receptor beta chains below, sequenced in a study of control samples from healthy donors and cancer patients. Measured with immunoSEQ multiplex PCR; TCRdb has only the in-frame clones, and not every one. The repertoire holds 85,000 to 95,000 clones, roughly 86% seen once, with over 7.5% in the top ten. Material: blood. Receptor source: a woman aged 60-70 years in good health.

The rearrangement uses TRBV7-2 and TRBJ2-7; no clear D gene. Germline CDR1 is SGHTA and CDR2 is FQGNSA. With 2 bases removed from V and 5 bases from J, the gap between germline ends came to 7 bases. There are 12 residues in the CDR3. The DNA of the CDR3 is TGTGCCAGCAGCTTAATCCCTCACGAGCAGTACTTC. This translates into CASSLIPHEQYF.

CDR3 in amino acids: CSVHGGITDTQYF. CDR3 sequence (DNA): TGCAGCGTCCATGGGGGCATCACAGATACGCAGTATTTT. The rearrangement links TRBV29-1 to TRBJ2-3; D is perhaps TRBD1 (6 bases). With 6 bases removed from V and 2 bases from J, the gap between germline ends came to 12 bases. The CDR3 is 13 amino acids. The germline V gene encodes CDR1 SQVTM and CDR2 ANQGSEA.

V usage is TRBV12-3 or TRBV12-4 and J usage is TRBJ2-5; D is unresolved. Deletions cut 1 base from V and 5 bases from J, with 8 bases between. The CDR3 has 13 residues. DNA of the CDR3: TGTGCCAGCAGTTTAGATCCTCGGGAGACCCAGTACTTC. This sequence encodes CASSLDPRETQYF.

The CDR3 DNA reads as TGTGCCAGCAGTCAGACATCTACACTTACAGATACGCAGTATTTT. Translating gives CASSQTSTLTDTQYF. This chain links TRBV6-2 or TRBV6-3 with TRBJ2-3, with D unresolved. This CDR3 is 15 amino acids long. Looked up from germline, CDR1 is MNHEY and CDR2 is SVGEGT. V lost 5 bases and J lost 3, with 15 bases in between.

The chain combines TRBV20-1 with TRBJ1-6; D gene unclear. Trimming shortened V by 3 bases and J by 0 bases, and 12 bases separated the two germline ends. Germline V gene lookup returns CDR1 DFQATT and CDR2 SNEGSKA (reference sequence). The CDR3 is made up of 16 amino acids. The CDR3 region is CSASSQPSSYNSPLHF. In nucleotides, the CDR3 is TGCAGTGCTAGTTCCCAGCCCAGCTCCTATAATTCACCCCTCCACTTT.

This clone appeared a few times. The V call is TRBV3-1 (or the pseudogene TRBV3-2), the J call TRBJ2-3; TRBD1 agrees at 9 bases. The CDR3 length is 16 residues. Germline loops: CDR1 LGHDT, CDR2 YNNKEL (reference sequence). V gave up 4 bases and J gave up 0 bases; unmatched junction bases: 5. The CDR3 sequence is CASSRLGQGSTDTQYF. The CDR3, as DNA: TGTGCCAGCAGCCGCCTCGGACAGGGGAGCACAGATACGCAGTATTTT.

This CDR3 reads CASRGTGDYYGYTF. The CDR3 bases are TGTGCCAGCAGGGGGACAGGGGATTACTATGGCTACACCTTC. The J gene is TRBJ1-2, the V gene TRBV6-1; 10 bases fit TRBD1. Germline values: CDR1 MNHNS, CDR2 SASEGT. Trimming at V came to 6 bases and at J to 3 bases, leaving 4 bases not matched to a gene. The length of the CDR3 is 14 residues.

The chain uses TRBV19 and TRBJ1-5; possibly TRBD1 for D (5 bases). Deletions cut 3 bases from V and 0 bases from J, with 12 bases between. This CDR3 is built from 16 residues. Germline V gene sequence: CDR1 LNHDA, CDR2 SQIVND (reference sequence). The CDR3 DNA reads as TGTGCCAGTAGTATTGGGGGGGGTTATAGCAATCAGCCCCAGCATTTT. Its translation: CASSIGGGYSNQPQHF.

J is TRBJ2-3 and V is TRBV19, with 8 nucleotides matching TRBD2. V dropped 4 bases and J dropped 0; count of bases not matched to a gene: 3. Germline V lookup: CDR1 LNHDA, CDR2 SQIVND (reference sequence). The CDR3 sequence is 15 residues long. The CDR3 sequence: CASSTAGGSTDTQYF. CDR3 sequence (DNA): TGTGCCAGTAGTACCGCGGGGGGAAGCACAGATACGCAGTATTTT.

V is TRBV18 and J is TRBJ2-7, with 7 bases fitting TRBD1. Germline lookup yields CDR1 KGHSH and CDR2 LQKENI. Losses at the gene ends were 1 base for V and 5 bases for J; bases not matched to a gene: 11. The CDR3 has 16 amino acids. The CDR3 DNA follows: TGTGCCAGCTCACCACGAGAGACGACAGGGAACCACGAGCAGTACTTC. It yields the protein CASSPRETTGNHEQYF.

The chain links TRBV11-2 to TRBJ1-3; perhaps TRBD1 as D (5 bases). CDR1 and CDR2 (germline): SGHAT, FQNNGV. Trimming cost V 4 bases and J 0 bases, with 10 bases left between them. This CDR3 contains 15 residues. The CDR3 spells CASSSGTTSGNTIYF. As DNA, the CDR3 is TGTGCCAGCAGCTCAGGGACGACCTCTGGAAACACCATATATTTT.

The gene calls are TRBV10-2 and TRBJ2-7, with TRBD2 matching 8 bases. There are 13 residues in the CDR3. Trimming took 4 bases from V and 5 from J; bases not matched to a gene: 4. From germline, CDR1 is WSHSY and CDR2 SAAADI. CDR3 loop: CASSVLAGHEQYF. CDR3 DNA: TGCGCCAGCAGTGTTCTAGCGGGCCACGAGCAGTACTTC.

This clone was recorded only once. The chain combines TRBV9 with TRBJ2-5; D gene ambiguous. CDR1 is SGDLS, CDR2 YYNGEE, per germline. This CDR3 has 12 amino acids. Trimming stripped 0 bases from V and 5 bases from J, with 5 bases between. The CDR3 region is CASSVDLETQYF. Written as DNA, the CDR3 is TGTGCCAGCAGCGTAGATCTTGAGACCCAGTACTTC.

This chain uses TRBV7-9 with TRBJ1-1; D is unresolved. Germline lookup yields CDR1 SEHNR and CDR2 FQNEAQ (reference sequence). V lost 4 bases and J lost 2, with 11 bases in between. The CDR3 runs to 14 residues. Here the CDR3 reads CASSSLTSNTEAFF. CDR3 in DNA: TGTGCCAGCAGCTCCCTGACTTCAAACACTGAAGCTTTCTTT.

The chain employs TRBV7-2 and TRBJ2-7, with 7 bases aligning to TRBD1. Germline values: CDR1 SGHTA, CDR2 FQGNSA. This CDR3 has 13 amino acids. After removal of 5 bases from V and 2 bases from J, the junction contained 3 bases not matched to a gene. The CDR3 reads CASSRTGPYEQYF. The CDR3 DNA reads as TGTGCCAGCAGCAGGACAGGACCCTACGAGCAGTACTTC.

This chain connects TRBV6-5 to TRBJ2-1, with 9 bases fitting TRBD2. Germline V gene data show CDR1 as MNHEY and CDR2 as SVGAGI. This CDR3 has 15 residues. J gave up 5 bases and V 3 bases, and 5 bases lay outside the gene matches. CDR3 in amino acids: CASSYLGTSNNEQFF. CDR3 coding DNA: TGTGCCAGCAGTTATTTGGGGACTAGCAACAATGAGCAGTTCTTC.

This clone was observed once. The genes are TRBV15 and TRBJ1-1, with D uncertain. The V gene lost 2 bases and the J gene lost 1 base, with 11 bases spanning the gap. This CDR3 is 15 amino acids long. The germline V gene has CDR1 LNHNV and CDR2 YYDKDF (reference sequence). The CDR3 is CATSRTRTGNTEAFF. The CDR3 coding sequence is TGTGCCACCAGCAGAACAAGGACGGGGAACACTGAAGCTTTCTTT.

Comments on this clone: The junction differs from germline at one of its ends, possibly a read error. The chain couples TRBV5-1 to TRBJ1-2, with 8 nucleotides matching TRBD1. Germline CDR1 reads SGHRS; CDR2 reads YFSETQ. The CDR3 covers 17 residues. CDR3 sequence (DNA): TGCGCCAGCAGCTTTGACAGGGGCATGACTGGAAACTATGACTACACCTTC. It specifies CASSFDRGMTGNYDYTF.

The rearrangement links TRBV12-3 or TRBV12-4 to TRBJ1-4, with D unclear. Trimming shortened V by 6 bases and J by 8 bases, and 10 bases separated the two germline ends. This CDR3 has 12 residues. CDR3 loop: CASSPIREKLFF. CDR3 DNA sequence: TGTGCCAGCAGCCCGATAAGGGAAAAACTGTTTTTT.

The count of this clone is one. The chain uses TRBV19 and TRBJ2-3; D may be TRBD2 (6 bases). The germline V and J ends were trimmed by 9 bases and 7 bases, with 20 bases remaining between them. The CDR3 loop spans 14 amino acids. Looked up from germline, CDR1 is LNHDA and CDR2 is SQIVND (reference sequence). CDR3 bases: TGTGCCAGCCGGCCATCCGGGGGATCAAATACGCAGTATTTT. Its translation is CASRPSGGSNTQYF.

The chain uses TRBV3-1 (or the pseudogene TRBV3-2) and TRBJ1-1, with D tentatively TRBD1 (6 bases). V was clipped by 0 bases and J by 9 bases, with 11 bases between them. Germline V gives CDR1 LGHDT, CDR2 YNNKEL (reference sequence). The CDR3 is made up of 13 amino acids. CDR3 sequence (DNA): TGTGCCAGCAGCCAAGACCCAACAGGGAAAGCTTTCTTT. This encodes CASSQDPTGKAFF.

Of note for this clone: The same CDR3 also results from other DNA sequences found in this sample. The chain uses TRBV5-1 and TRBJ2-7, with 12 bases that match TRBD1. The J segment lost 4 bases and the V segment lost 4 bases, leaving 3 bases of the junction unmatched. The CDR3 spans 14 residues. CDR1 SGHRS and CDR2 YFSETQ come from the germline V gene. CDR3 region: CASSPGQGAYEQYF. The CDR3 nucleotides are TGCGCCAGCAGCCCGGGACAGGGGGCTTACGAGCAGTACTTC.

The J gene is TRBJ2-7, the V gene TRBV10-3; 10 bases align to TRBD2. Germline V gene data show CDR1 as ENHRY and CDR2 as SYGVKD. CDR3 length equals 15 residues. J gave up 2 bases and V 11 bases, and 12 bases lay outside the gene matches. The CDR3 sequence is CAQKGSGGPPYEQYF. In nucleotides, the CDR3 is TGTGCCCAAAAAGGTAGCGGGGGGCCACCCTACGAGCAGTACTTC.

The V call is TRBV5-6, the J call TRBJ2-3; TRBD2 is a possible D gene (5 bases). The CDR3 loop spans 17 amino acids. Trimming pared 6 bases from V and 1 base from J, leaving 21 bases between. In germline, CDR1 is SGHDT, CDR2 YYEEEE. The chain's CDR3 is CASTTKRSADCTDTQYF. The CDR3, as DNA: TGTGCCAGCACAACCAAAAGGTCAGCGGACTGCACAGATACGCAGTATTTT.

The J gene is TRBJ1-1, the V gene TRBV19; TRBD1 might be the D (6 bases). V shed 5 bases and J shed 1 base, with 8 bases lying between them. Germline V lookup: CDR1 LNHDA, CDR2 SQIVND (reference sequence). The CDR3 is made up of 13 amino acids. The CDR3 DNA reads TGTGCCAGTAGTCCGACAGGGAACACTGAAGCTTTCTTT. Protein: CASSPTGNTEAFF.

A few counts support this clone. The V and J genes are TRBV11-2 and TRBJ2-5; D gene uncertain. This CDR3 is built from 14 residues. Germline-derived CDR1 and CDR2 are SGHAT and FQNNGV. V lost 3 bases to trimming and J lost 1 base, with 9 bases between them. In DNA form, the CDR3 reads TGTGCCAGCAGCTTGGCCCCGGGCCAAGAGACCCAGTACTTC. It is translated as CASSLAPGQETQYF.

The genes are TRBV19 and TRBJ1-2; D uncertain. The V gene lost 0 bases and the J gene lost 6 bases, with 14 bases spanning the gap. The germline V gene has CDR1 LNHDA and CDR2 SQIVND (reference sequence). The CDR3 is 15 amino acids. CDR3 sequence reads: CASSIDHRWTDGYTF. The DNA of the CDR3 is TGTGCCAGTAGTATAGATCACCGCTGGACGGATGGCTACACCTTC.

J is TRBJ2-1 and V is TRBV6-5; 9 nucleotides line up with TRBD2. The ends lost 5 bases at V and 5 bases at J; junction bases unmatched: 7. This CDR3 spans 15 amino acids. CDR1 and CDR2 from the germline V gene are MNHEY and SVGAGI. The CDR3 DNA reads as TGTGCCAGCAGTCCGCGGGAGGGCCGACACAATGAGCAGTTCTTC. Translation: CASSPREGRHNEQFF.